A single sample is the source of the 21 T cell receptor beta chains below, sequenced in a study of blood T cell repertoires in COVID-19. TCRdb keeps only in-frame clones here, not all; method: immunoSEQ multiplex PCR. Of around 310,000 clones in the sample, 90% were seen once. Material for sequencing was peripheral blood. All receptors come from a woman between 40 and 50 years old with COVID-19, enrolled during active disease.

The rearrangement uses TRBV7-3 and TRBJ2-2; TRBD2 aligns across 11 bases. CDR1 is SGHTA and CDR2 is FQGTGA in the germline V gene. V trimming: 5 bases; J trimming: 7 bases; junction bases outside the gene matches: 9. The CDR3 contains 16 residues. The CDR3 DNA is TGTGCCAGCAGCCCAACTAGCGGGAGTACGGTCGGGGAGCTGTTTTTT. Amino acids: CASSPTSGSTVGELFF.

The V gene is TRBV7-9, the J gene TRBJ1-3; 9 bases are a match to TRBD1. Germline loops: CDR1 SEHNR, CDR2 FQNEAQ (reference sequence). V lost 2 bases, J lost 0 bases, and 5 bases stayed unmatched. This CDR3 contains 17 residues. This CDR3 reads CASSLSGTGSSGNTIYF. The CDR3, as DNA: TGTGCCAGCAGCTTATCCGGGACAGGGAGCTCTGGAAACACCATATATTTT.

The rearrangement uses TRBV6-2 or TRBV6-3 and TRBJ1-5; D is possibly TRBD1 (5 bases). Germline CDR1 reads MNHEY; CDR2 reads SVGEGT. V lost 2 bases, J lost 7 bases, and 12 bases lay in between. The CDR3 is made up of 14 amino acids. The CDR3 nucleotides read TGTGCCAGCAGTTACCGGGGCCGGGGGCAGCCCCAGCATTTT. It codes for CASSYRGRGQPQHF.

The chain links TRBV28 to TRBJ1-1, with 9 bases that match TRBD1. CDR1 and CDR2 (germline): MDHEN, SYDVKM. With V trimmed by 5 bases and J by 5 bases, 12 bases remained unmatched. The CDR3 length is 16 residues. The CDR3 reads CASSPGTGSLDTEAFF. CDR3 DNA sequence: TGTGCCAGCAGTCCCGGGACAGGGTCCCTTGATACTGAAGCTTTCTTT.

The CDR3 nucleotides read TGCGCCAGCTCATCACAGGGTGTTGTTCAAGAGACCCAGTACTTC. Protein: CASSSQGVVQETQYF. The rearrangement joins TRBV5-1 to TRBJ2-5, with D possibly matching TRBD1 (6 bases). V lost 7 bases and J 2 bases, leaving 18 bases between the germline ends. The CDR3 sequence is 15 residues long. The V gene's germline CDR1 is SGHRS and CDR2 YFSETQ.

The V gene is TRBV19, the J gene TRBJ2-7; D possibly corresponds to TRBD1 (6 bases). This CDR3 region has 11 residues. The germline CDR1 and CDR2 sequences are LNHDA and SQIVND (reference sequence). Trimming left V 8 bases short and J 7 bases short, with 12 bases between. For the CDR3, the DNA is TGTGCCAGTCTAGGGGGTGGAGAGCAGTACTTC. This gives the protein CASLGGGEQYF. Together with reference TRBV19 and TRBJ2-7, the CDR3 gives the full variable domain: DGGITQSPKYLFRKEGQNVTLSCEQNLNHDAMYWYRQDPGQGLRLIYYSQIVNDFQKGDIAEGYSVSREKKESFPLTVTSAQKNPTAFYLCASLGGGEQYFGPGTRLTVT.

Here the CDR3 reads CASSVAGIETQYF. CDR3 sequence (DNA): TGTGCCAGCAGCGTAGCAGGGATAGAGACCCAGTACTTC. The chain employs TRBV9 and TRBJ2-5, with a possible D match to TRBD1 (5 bases). The CDR3 extends over 13 amino acids. V lost 0 bases and J lost 4, with 7 bases in between. Germline-derived CDR1 and CDR2 are SGDLS and YYNGEE.

The CDR3 protein is CASSLTGQDNEKLFF. DNA of the CDR3: TGCGCCAGCAGCTTGACGGGACAGGATAATGAAAAACTGTTTTTT. The chain links TRBV5-1 to TRBJ1-4; 8 bases agree with TRBD1. Germline lookup yields CDR1 SGHRS and CDR2 YFSETQ. This CDR3 contains 15 residues. Trimming removed 1 base from V and 4 bases from J; junction bases left unmatched: 3.

The chain couples TRBV19 to TRBJ1-2; no clear D. Germline V gives CDR1 LNHDA, CDR2 SQIVND (reference sequence). V lost 3 bases and J 8 bases, leaving 10 bases between the germline ends. CDR3 length: 12 residues. CDR3 bases: TGTGCCAGTAGTATTGCCTCGGGGGGCTACACCTTC. Its protein product is CASSIASGGYTF.

This clone occurred once. This rearrangement joins TRBV18 to TRBJ2-3; a possible D gene is TRBD2 (6 bases). CDR1 is KGHSH, CDR2 LQKENI, per germline. This CDR3 is built from 14 residues. V was pared by 2 bases and J by 4 bases, with 10 bases between. The DNA for the CDR3 is TGTGCCAGCTCACCAGGGGGGTCCGCAGATACGCAGTATTTT. This sequence encodes CASSPGGSADTQYF. The full variable domain, its missing parts supplied by reference TRBV18 and TRBJ2-3, is NAGVMQNPRHLVRRRGQEARLRCSPMKGHSHVYWYRQLPEEGLKFMVYLQKENIIDESGMPKERFSAEFPKEGPSILRIQQVVRGDSAAYFCASSPGGSADTQYFGPGTRLTVL.

The chain uses TRBV5-4 and TRBJ2-2; weak D call: TRBD2 (5 bases). V gave up 4 bases and J gave up 5 bases, with 24 bases separating them. CDR1 is SGHNT, CDR2 YYREEE, per germline (reference sequence). This CDR3 is 18 amino acids long. CDR3 amino acids: CASSRRERRPTRTGELFF. CDR3 bases: TGTGCCAGCAGCCGTCGGGAACGGCGCCCCACTCGTACCGGGGAGCTGTTTTTT.

CDR3 sequence reads: CASNGRSNEQFF. CDR3 bases: TGTGCCAGCAACGGGAGGAGCAATGAGCAGTTCTTC. The V gene is TRBV28, the J gene TRBJ2-1, with 7 bases that match TRBD2. The V segment lost 7 bases and the J segment 6 bases; nucleotides outside the gene matches: 3. The CDR3 covers 12 residues. The germline V gene encodes CDR1 MDHEN and CDR2 SYDVKM.

Here the CDR3 reads CAWGPGDYNEQFF. In DNA form, the CDR3 reads TGTGCCTGGGGGCCCGGGGACTACAATGAGCAGTTCTTC. The V and J genes are TRBV30 and TRBJ2-1; D is perhaps TRBD2 (5 bases). Germline CDR1 and CDR2: GTSNPN and SVGIG (reference sequence). The CDR3 covers 13 residues. Between the trimmed V and J ends, which lost 5 bases and 3 bases, there was a span of 11 bases.

The chain has TRBV5-1 and TRBJ1-1; D uncertain. Trimming cost V 0 bases and J 10 bases, with 22 bases left between them. This CDR3 has 16 residues. CDR1 SGHRS and CDR2 YFSETQ come from the germline V gene. CDR3 loop: CASSLASTTGAVRAFF. Written as DNA, the CDR3 is TGCGCCAGCAGCTTGGCCTCGACGACGGGAGCTGTACGAGCTTTCTTT.

V and J are TRBV7-2 and TRBJ2-7; 7 bases map to TRBD2. The CDR3 contains 17 residues. CDR1 is SGHTA, CDR2 FQGNSA, per germline. V shed 1 base and J 3 bases; nucleotides not matched to a gene: 12. The CDR3 DNA sequence: TGTGCCAGCAGCTTAGGGGACCCCTCCGGGAGGTTCTACGAGCAGTACTTC. It translates to CASSLGDPSGRFYEQYF.

The genes are TRBV18 and TRBJ1-2; no reliable D call. Between the trimmed V and J ends, which lost 6 bases and 8 bases, there was a span of 13 bases. Germline CDR1 KGHSH, CDR2 LQKENI. The CDR3 is 12 amino acids. The CDR3 spells CASSPTVQGYTF. CDR3 DNA sequence: TGTGCCAGCTCCCCTACCGTCCAAGGCTACACCTTC.

This clone was recorded once. V and J are TRBV4-1 and TRBJ1-2; D may be TRBD1 (6 bases). The CDR3 spans 14 residues. Between the trimmed V and J ends, which lost 1 base and 8 bases, there was a span of 14 bases. Germline V gene data show CDR1 as MGHRA and CDR2 as YSYEKL. Here the CDR3 DNA reads TGCGCCAGCAGCCAAGTCGCAGGGGAAATCGGCTACACCTTC. Its protein product is CASSQVAGEIGYTF.

The genes are TRBV27 and TRBJ1-6, with D uncertain. Trimming removed 6 bases at V and 8 bases at J, with 11 bases between. The CDR3 runs to 13 residues. In germline, CDR1 is MNHEY, CDR2 SMNVEV (reference sequence). This CDR3 reads CASSPGSYSPLHF. CDR3 DNA: TGTGCCAGCAGCCCGGGATCTTATTCACCCCTCCACTTT.

This clone has only a few counts. V and J are TRBV19 and TRBJ2-7; D perhaps matches TRBD1 (5 bases). This CDR3 comprises 15 residues. CDR1 is LNHDA, CDR2 SQIVND, per germline (reference sequence). V was shortened by 0 bases and J by 2 bases, with 11 bases between the two germline ends. The CDR3 DNA sequence: TGTGCCAGTAGTATAGATCCAGGGCTGGCCTACGAGCAGTACTTC. It codes for CASSIDPGLAYEQYF.

This rearrangement joins TRBV7-2 to TRBJ2-7, with 7 nucleotides matching TRBD1. CDR3 size: 14 residues. Germline CDR1 reads SGHTA; CDR2 reads FQGNSA. With V trimmed by 5 bases and J by 2 bases, 6 bases remained unmatched. The CDR3 here is CASSPGQAPYEQYF. The CDR3 DNA reads as TGTGCCAGCAGCCCCGGACAGGCCCCCTACGAGCAGTACTTC.

The rearrangement joins TRBV7-2 to TRBJ1-6, with TRBD1 matching over 7 bases. V gave up 4 bases and J gave up 7 bases; unmatched junction bases: 10. The CDR3 consists of 16 residues. Germline lookup yields CDR1 SGHTA and CDR2 FQGNSA. CDR3 amino acids: CASSWDRSIRNSPLHF. CDR3 nucleotides: TGTGCCAGCAGCTGGGACAGATCGATAAGGAATTCACCCCTCCACTTT.